This TCR beta chain appears in the sequencing data of a study of T cell changes during pregnancy in multiple sclerosis. V lost 5 bases, J lost 8 bases, and 20 bases lay in between. Germline-derived CDR1 and CDR2 are SGHRS and YFSETQ. The CDR3 spans 15 residues. Clones were sequenced by immunoSEQ multiplex PCR, and TCRdb holds only the in-frame ones, with some missing. The sample consists of about 53,000 clones, about 93% of them appearing once. This chain connects TRBV5-1 to TRBJ1-3; maybe TRBD1 (5 bases). The sequence was collected from a female donor with multiple sclerosis, enrolled in a pregnancy study. This specimen was CD4+ T cells from peripheral blood mononuclear cells, taken in the third trimester of pregnancy. CDR3 bases: TGCGCCAGCAGACTCGACAGCCCCTTGAGAGACACCATATATTTT. The encoded protein is CASRLDSPLRDTIYF.